A single sample is the source of the 2 T cell receptor beta chains below, sequenced in a study of blood T cell repertoires in COVID-19. Produced via immunoSEQ multiplex PCR; TCRdb's table is partial and in-frame only. This sample yields fewer than 200,000 clones, of which roughly nine tenths are seen a single time; under 25% belongs to the top ten. The material sequenced was peripheral blood. These receptors were taken from an older man with active or convalescent COVID-19.

The rearrangement joins TRBV27 to TRBJ1-5; D is possibly TRBD1 (6 bases). V was shortened by 8 bases and J by 2 bases, with 19 bases between the two germline ends. Looked up from germline, CDR1 is MNHEY and CDR2 is SMNVEV (reference sequence). The CDR3 totals 16 residues. The CDR3 here is CASRLGGGLGNQPQHF. The CDR3 DNA is TGTGCCAGCCGCCTGGGAGGGGGGCTCGGCAATCAGCCCCAGCATTTT.

This chain links TRBV6-5 with TRBJ2-7; TRBD1 matches at 7 bases. Per germline, CDR1 MNHEY and CDR2 SVGAGI. The CDR3 loop spans 14 amino acids. With V trimmed by 4 bases and J by 0 bases, 3 bases remained unmatched. CDR3 sequence reads: CASSFDRVSYEQYF. The CDR3 coding sequence is TGTGCCAGCAGTTTCGACAGGGTCTCCTACGAGCAGTACTTC.